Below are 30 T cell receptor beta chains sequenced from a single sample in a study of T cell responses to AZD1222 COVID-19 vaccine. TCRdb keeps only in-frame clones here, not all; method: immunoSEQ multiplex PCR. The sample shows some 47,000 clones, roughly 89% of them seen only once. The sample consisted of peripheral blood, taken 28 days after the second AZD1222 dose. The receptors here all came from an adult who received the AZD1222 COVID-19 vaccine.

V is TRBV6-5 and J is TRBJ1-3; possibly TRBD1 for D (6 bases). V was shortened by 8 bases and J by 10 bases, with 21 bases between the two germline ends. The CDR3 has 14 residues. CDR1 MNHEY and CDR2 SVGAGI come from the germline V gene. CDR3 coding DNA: TGTGCCAGCTCCGGCTGGGAGGGACATTTAACCATATATTTT. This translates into CASSGWEGHLTIYF.

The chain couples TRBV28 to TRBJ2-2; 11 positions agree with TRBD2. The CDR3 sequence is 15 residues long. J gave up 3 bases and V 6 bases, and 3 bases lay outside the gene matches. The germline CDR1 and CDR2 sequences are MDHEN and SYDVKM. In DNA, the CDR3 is TGTGCCAGCAGCCCTAGCGGGAGGCACACCGGGGAGCTGTTTTTT. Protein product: CASSPSGRHTGELFF.

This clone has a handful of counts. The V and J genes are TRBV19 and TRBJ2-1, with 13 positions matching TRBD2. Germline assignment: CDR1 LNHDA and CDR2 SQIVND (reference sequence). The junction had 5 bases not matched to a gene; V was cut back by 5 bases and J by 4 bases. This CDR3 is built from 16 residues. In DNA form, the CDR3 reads TGTGCCAGTAGTGTGGGACTAGCGGGGATATACAATGAGCAGTTCTTC. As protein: CASSVGLAGIYNEQFF. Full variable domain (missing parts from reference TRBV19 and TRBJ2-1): DGGITQSPKYLFRKEGQNVTLSCEQNLNHDAMYWYRQDPGQGLRLIYYSQIVNDFQKGDIAEGYSVSREKKESFPLTVTSAQKNPTAFYLCASSVGLAGIYNEQFFGPGTRLTVL.

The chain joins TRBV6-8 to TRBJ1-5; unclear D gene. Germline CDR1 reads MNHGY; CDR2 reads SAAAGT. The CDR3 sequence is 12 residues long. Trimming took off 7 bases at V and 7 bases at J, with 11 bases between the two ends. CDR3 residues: CASKGGVQPQHF. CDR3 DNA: TGTGCCAGCAAAGGTGGGGTCCAGCCCCAGCATTTT.

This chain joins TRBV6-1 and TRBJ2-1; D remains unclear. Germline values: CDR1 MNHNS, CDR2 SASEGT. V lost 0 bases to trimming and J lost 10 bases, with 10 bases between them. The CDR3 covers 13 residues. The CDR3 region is CASSEAQSREQFF. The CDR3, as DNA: TGTGCCAGCAGTGAAGCGCAGTCCCGGGAGCAGTTCTTC.

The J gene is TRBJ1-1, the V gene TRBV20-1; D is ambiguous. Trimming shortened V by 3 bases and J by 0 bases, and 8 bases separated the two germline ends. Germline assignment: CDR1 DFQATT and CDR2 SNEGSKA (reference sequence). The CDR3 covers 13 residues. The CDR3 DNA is TGCAGTGCTAGTGGCCTCATGAACACTGAAGCTTTCTTT. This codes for CSASGLMNTEAFF.

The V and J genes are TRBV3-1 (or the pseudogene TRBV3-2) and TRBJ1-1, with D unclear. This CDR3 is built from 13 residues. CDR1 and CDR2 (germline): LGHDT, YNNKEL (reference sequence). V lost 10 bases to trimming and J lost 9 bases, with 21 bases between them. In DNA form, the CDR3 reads TGTGCCACCTCACCCACCTCTTCGTCACAAGCTTTCTTT. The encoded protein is CATSPTSSSQAFF.

The CDR3 loop reads CASIPSGTSGSTDTQYF. The CDR3 coding sequence is TGTGCCAGCATCCCAAGTGGGACTAGCGGGAGTACAGATACGCAGTATTTT. The rearrangement joins TRBV28 to TRBJ2-3; 14 nucleotides align to TRBD2. The CDR3 totals 17 residues. V shed 7 bases and J 3 bases; nucleotides not matched to a gene: 9. Germline V lookup: CDR1 MDHEN, CDR2 SYDVKM. Based on the CDR3 plus reference TRBV28 and TRBJ2-3, the full variable domain is DVKVTQSSRYLVKRTGEKVFLECVQDMDHENMFWYRQDPGLGLRLIYFSYDVKMKEKGDIPEGYSVSREKKERFSLILESASTNQTSMYLCASIPSGTSGSTDTQYFGPGTRLTVL.

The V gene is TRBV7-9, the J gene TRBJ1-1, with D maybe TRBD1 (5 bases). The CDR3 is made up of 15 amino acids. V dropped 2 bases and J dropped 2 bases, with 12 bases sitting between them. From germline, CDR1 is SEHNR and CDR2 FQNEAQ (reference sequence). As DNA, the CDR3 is TGTGCCAGCAGCTTAAGAGCAGGGACTAACACTGAAGCTTTCTTT. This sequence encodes CASSLRAGTNTEAFF.

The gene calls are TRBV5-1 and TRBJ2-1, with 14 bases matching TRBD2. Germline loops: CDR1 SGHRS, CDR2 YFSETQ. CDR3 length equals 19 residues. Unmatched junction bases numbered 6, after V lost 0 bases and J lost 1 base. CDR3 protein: CASSLAGTSGSGSYNEQFF. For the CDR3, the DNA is TGCGCCAGCAGCTTGGCCGGGACTAGCGGGAGTGGATCCTACAATGAGCAGTTCTTC.

The CDR3, as DNA: TGTGCCAGCAGCTCGGAAAACCCTTTGGTCCATTCTGGCACAGATACGCAGTATTTT. It yields the protein CASSSENPLVHSGTDTQYF. V and J are TRBV7-6 and TRBJ2-3; D unresolved. The V gene's germline CDR1 is SGHVS and CDR2 FNYEAQ. Trimming removed 4 bases from V and 1 base from J, with 24 bases in between. The length of the CDR3 is 19 residues. The full variable domain, completed using reference TRBV7-6 and TRBJ2-3, is GAGVSQSPRYKVTKRGQDVALRCDPISGHVSLYWYRQALGQGPEFLTYFNYEAQQDKSGLPNDRFSAERPEGSISTLTIQRTEQRDSAMYRCASSSENPLVHSGTDTQYFGPGTRLTVL.

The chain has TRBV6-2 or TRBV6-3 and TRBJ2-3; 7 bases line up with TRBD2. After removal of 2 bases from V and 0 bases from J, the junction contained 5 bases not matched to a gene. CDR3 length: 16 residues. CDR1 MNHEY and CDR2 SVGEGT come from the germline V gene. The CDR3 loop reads CASSYAGRGSTDTQYF. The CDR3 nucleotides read TGTGCCAGCAGTTACGCCGGGCGGGGGAGCACAGATACGCAGTATTTT.

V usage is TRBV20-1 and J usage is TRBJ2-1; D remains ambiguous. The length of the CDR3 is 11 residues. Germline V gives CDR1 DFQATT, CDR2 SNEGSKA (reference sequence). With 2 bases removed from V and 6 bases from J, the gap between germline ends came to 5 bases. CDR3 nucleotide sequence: TGCAGTGCTAGAAACTTCAATGAGCAGTTCTTC. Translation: CSARNFNEQFF.

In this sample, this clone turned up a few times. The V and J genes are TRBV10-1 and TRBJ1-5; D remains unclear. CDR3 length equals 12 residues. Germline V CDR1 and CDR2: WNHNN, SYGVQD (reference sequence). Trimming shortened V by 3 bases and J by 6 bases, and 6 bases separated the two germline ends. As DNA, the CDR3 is TGCGCCAGCAGTGACACGAGTCAGCCCCAGCATTTT. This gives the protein CASSDTSQPQHF.

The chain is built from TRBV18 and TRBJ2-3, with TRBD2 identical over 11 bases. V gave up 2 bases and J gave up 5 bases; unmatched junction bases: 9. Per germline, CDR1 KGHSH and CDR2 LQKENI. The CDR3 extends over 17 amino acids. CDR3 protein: CASSPVFTSGSLDTQYF. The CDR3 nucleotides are TGTGCCAGCTCACCAGTGTTCACTAGCGGGAGTCTAGATACGCAGTATTTT.

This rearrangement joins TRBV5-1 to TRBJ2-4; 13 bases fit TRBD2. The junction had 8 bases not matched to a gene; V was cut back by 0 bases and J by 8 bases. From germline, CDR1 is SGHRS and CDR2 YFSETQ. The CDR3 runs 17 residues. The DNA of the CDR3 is TGCGCCAGCAGCTTGGAACGGACTAGCGGGAGAGGGGACATTCAGTACTTC. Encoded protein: CASSLERTSGRGDIQYF. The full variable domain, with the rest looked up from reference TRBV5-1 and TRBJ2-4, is KAGVTQTPRYLIKTRGQQVTLSCSPISGHRSVSWYQQTPGQGLQFLFEYFSETQRNKGNFPGRFSGRQFSNSRSEMNVSTLELGDSALYLCASSLERTSGRGDIQYFGAGTRLSVL.

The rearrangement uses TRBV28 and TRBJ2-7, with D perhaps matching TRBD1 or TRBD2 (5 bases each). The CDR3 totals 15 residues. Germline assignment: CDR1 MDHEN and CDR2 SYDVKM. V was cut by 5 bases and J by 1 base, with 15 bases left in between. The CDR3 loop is CASSPLGRGSYEQYF. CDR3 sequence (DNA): TGTGCCAGCAGTCCTTTGGGACGGGGATCCTACGAGCAGTACTTC.

The DNA of the CDR3 is TGTGCCAGCAGCTTAGCGGCAGGGGGAAATTCACCCCTCCACTTT. This gives the protein CASSLAAGGNSPLHF. The V gene is TRBV7-9, the J gene TRBJ1-6; 7 nucleotides line up with TRBD1. Germline lookup yields CDR1 SEHNR and CDR2 FQNEAQ (reference sequence). The CDR3 loop spans 15 amino acids. V lost 0 bases to trimming and J lost 7 bases; unmatched junction nucleotides: 3.

The CDR3 sequence is CASSGQVNTEAFF. The CDR3 bases are TGTGCCAGCAGCGGACAGGTGAACACTGAAGCTTTCTTT. This chain connects TRBV5-4 to TRBJ1-1; TRBD1 matches at 7 bases. The J segment lost 0 bases and the V segment lost 4 bases, leaving 0 bases of the junction unmatched. This CDR3 comprises 13 residues. Germline CDR1 and CDR2: SGHNT and YYREEE (reference sequence).

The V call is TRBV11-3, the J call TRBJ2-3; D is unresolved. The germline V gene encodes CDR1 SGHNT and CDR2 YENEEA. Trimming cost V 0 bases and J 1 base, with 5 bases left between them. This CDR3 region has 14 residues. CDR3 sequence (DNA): TGTGCCAGCAGCTTAGATGGCCGCACAGATACGCAGTATTTT. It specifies CASSLDGRTDTQYF.

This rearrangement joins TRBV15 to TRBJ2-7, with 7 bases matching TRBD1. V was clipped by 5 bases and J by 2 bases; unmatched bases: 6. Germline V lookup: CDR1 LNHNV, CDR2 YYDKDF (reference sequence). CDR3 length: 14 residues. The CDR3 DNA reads TGTGCCACCAGCGTTGCCCAGGGGGCCTACGAGCAGTACTTC. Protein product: CATSVAQGAYEQYF. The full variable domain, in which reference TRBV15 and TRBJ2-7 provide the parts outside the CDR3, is DAMVIQNPRYQVTQFGKPVTLSCSQTLNHNVMYWYQQKSSQAPKLLFHYYDKDFNNEADTPDNFQSRRPNTSFCFLDIRSPGLGDTAMYLCATSVAQGAYEQYFGPGTRLTVT.

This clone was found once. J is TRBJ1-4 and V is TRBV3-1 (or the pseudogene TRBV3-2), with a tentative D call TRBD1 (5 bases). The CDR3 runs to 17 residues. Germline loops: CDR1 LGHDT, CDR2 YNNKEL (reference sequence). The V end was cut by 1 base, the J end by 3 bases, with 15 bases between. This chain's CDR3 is CASSQGTPGTPNEKLFF. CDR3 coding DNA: TGTGCCAGCAGCCAAGGGACCCCCGGGACGCCTAATGAAAAACTGTTTTTT.

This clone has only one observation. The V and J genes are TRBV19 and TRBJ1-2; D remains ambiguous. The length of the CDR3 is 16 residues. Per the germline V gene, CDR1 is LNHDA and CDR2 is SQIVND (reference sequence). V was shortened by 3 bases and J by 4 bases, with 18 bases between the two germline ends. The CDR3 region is CASSITHESAFYGYTF. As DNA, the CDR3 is TGTGCCAGTAGTATCACTCATGAATCCGCGTTCTATGGCTACACCTTC. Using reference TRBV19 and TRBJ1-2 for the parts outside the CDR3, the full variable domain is DGGITQSPKYLFRKEGQNVTLSCEQNLNHDAMYWYRQDPGQGLRLIYYSQIVNDFQKGDIAEGYSVSREKKESFPLTVTSAQKNPTAFYLCASSITHESAFYGYTFGSGTRLTVV.

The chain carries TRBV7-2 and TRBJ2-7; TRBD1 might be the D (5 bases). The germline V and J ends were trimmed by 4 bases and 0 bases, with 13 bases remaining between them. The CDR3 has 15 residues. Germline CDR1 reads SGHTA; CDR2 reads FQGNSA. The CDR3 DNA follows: TGTGCCAGCAGCTCTAACAGGATAGCCTCCTACGAGCAGTACTTC. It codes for CASSSNRIASYEQYF.

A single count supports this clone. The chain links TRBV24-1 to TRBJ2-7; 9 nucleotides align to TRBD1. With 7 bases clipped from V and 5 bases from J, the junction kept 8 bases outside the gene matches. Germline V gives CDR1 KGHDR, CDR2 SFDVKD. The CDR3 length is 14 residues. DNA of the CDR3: TGTGCCACCAGGTACCGGGACAGGGTGGACGAGCAGTACTTC. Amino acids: CATRYRDRVDEQYF.

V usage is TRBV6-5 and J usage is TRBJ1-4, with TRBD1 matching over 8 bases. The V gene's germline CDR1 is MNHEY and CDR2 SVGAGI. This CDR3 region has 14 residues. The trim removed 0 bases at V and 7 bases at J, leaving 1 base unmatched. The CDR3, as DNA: TGTGCCAGCAGTTACTCGGGGACAGGTGAAAAACTGTTTTTT. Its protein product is CASSYSGTGEKLFF.

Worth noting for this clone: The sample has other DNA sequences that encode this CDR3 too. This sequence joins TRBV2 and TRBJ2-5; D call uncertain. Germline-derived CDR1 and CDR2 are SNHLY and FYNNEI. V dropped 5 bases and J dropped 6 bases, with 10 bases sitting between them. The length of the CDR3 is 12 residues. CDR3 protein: CASSTSGKTQYF. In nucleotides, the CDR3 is TGTGCCAGCAGTACAAGTGGAAAGACCCAGTACTTC.

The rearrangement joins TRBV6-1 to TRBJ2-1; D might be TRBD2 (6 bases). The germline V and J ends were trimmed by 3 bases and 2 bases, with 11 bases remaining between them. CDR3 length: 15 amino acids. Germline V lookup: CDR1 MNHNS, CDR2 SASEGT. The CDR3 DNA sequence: TGTGCCAGCAGTGACGTTGGCGGGGCCTACAATGAGCAGTTCTTC. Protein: CASSDVGGAYNEQFF.

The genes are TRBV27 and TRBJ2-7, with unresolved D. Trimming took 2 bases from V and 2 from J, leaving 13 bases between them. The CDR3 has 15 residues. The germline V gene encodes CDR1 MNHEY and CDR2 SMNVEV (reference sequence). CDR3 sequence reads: CASSLSGVGTYEQYF. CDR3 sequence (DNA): TGTGCCAGCAGTTTAAGTGGGGTGGGGACCTACGAGCAGTACTTC.

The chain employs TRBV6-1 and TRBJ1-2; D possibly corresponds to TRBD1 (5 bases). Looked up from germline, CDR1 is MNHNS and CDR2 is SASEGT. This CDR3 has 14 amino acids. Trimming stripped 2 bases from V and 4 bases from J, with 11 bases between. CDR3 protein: CASSEWGNGYGYTF. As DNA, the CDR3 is TGTGCCAGCAGTGAATGGGGCAACGGCTATGGCTACACCTTC.